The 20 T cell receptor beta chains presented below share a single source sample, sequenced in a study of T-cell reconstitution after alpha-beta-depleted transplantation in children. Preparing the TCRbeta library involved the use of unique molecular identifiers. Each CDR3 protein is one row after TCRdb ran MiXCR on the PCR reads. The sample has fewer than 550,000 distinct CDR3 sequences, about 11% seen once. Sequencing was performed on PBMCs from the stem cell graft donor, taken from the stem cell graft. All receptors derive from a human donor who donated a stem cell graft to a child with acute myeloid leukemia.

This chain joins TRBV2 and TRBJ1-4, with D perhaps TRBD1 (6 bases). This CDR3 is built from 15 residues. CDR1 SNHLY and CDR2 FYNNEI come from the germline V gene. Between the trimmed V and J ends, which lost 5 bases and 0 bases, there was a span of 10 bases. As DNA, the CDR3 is TGTGCCAGCAGTCACGACAGGCCAACTAATGAAAAACTGTTTTTT. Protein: CASSHDRPTNEKLFF.

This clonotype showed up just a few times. The CDR3 bases are TGCGCCAGCAGCCAGGGACAGGGAGAGGGAGTGGACACTGAAGCTTTCTTT. Translated: CASSQGQGEGVDTEAFF. The chain employs TRBV4-1 and TRBJ1-1, with 9 bases aligning to TRBD1. The CDR3 consists of 17 residues. Germline assignment: CDR1 MGHRA and CDR2 YSYEKL. V shed 3 bases, J shed 3 bases, and the junction held 11 bases outside the gene matches.

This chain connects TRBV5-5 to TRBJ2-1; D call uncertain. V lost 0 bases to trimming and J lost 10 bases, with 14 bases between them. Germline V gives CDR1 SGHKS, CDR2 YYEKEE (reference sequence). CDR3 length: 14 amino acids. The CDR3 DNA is TGTGCCAGCAGCTTGGGGGTACAGTCAATGGAGCAGTTCTTC. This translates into CASSLGVQSMEQFF.

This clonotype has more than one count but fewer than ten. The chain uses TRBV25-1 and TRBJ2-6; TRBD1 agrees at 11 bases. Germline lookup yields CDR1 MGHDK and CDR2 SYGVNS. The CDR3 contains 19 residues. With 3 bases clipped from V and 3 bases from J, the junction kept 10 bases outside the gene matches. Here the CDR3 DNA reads TGTGCCAGCAGTGATGAGGGTGGACAGGGGGCGCTTGGGGCCAACGTCCTGACTTTC. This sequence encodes CASSDEGGQGALGANVLTF.

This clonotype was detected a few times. Written as DNA, the CDR3 is TGTGCCACCAGTGTAGGGGATTACTATGGCTACACCTTC. Amino acids: CATSVGDYYGYTF. V and J are TRBV24-1 and TRBJ1-2; possible D gene TRBD1, 5 bases. V was pared by 5 bases and J by 3 bases, with 9 bases between. Germline CDR1 reads KGHDR; CDR2 reads SFDVKD. The CDR3 consists of 13 residues.

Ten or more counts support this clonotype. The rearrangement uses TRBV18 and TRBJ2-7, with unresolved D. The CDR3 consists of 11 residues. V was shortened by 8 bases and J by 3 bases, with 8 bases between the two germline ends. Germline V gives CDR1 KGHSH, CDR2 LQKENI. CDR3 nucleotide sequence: TGTGCCAGCAGTCCCAACTACGAGCAGTACTTC. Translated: CASSPNYEQYF.

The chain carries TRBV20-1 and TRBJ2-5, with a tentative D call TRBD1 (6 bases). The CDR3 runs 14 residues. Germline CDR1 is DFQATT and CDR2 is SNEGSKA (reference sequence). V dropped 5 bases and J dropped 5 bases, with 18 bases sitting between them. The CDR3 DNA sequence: TGCAGTGCTGGAACTACAGGGTCGGGGGAGACCCAGTACTTC. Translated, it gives CSAGTTGSGETQYF.

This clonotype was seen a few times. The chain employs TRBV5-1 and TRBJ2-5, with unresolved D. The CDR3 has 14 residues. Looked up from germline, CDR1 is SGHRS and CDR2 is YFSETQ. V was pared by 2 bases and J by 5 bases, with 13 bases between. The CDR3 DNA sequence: TGCGCCAGCAGCTTCCCACTGGCCGGGGAGACCCAGTACTTC. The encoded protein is CASSFPLAGETQYF.

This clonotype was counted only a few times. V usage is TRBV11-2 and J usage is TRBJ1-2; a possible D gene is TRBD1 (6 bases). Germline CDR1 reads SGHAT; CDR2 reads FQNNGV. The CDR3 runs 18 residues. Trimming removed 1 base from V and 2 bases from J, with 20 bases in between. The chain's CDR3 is CASSLGRERTVLNYGYTF. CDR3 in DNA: TGTGCCAGCAGCTTAGGTAGAGAGAGGACAGTTTTAAACTATGGCTACACCTTC.

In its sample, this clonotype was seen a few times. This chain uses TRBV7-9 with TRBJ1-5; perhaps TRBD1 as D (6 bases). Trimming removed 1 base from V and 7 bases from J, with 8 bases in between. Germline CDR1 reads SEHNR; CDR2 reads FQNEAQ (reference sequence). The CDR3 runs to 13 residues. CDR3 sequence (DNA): TGTGCCAGCAGCTTAGAGGGGGACCAGCCCCAGCATTTT. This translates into CASSLEGDQPQHF. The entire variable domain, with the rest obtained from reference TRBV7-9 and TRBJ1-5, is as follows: DTGVSQNPRHKITKRGQNVTFRCDPISEHNRLYWYRQTLGQGPEFLTYFQNEAQLEKSRLLSDRFSAERPKGSFSTLEIQRTEQGDSAMYLCASSLEGDQPQHFGDGTRLSIL.

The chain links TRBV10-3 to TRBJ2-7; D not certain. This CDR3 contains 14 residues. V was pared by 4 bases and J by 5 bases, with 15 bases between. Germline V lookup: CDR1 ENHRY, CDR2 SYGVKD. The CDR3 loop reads CAISVRGVFDEQYF. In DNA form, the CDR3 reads TGTGCCATCAGTGTGCGCGGAGTCTTTGACGAGCAGTACTTC.

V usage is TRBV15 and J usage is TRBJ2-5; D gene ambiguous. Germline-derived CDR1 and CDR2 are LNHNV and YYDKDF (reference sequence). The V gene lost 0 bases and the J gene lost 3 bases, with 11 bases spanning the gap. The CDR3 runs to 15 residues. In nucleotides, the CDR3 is TGTGCCACCAGCAGAGATTGGGCTGGTGAAGAGACCCAGTACTTC. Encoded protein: CATSRDWAGEETQYF.

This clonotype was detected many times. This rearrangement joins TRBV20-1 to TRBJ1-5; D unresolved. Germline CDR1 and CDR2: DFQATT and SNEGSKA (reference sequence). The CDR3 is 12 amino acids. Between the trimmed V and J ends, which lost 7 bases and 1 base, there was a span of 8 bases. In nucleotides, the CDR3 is TGCAGTGTCGAGGGAAGCAATCAGCCCCAGCATTTT. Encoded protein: CSVEGSNQPQHF.

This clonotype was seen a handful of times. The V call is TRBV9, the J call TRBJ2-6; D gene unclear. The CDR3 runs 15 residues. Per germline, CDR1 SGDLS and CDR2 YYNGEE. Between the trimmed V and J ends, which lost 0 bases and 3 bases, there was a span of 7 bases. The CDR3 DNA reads TGTGCCAGCAGCGTAGCTAGTCTTGGGGCCAACGTCCTGACTTTC. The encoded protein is CASSVASLGANVLTF.

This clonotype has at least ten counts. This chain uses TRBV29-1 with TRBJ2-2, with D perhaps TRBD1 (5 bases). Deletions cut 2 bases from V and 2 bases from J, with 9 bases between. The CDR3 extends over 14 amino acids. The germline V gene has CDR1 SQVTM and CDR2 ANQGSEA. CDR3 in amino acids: CSVESRVNTGELFF. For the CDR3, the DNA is TGCAGCGTTGAATCCAGGGTTAACACCGGGGAGCTGTTTTTT.

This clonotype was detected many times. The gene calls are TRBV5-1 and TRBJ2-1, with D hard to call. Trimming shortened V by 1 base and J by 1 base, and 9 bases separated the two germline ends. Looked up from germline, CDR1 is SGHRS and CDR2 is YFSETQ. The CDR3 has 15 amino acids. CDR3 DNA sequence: TGCGCCAGCAGCTTGAGCCCAGGATCCTACAATGAGCAGTTCTTC. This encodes CASSLSPGSYNEQFF. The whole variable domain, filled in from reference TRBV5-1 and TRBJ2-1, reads KAGVTQTPRYLIKTRGQQVTLSCSPISGHRSVSWYQQTPGQGLQFLFEYFSETQRNKGNFPGRFSGRQFSNSRSEMNVSTLELGDSALYLCASSLSPGSYNEQFFGPGTRLTVL.

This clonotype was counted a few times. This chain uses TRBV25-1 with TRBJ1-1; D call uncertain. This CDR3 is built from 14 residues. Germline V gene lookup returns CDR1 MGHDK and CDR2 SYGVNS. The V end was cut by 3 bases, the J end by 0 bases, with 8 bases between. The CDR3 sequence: CASSELAMNTEAFF. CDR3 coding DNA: TGTGCCAGCAGTGAGCTCGCAATGAACACTGAAGCTTTCTTT.

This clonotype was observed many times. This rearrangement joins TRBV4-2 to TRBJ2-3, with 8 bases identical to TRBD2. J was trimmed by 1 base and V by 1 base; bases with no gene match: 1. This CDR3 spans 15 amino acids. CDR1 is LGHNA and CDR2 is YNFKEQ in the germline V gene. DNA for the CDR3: TGTGCCAGCAGCCAAGTGCGGGGGGGCACAGATACGCAGTATTTT. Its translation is CASSQVRGGTDTQYF.

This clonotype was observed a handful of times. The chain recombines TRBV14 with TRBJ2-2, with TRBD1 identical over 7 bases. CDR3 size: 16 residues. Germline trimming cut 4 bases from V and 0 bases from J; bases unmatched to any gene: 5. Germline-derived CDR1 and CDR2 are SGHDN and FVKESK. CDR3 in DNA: TGTGCCAGCAGCCCAGGGGACAGATCGAACACCGGGGAGCTGTTTTTT. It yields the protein CASSPGDRSNTGELFF. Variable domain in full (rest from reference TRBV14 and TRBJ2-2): EAGVTQFPSHSVIEKGQTVTLRCDPISGHDNLYWYRRVMGKEIKFLLHFVKESKQDESGMPNNRFLAERTGGTYSTLKVQPAELEDSGVYFCASSPGDRSNTGELFFGEGSRLTVL.

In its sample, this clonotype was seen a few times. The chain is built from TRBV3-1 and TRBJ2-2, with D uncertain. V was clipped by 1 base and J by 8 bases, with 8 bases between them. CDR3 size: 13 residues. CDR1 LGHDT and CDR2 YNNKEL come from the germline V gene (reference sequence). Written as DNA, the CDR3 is TGTGCCAGCAGCCAAGTCTTTCCAGGGGAGCTGTTTTTT. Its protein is CASSQVFPGELFF.